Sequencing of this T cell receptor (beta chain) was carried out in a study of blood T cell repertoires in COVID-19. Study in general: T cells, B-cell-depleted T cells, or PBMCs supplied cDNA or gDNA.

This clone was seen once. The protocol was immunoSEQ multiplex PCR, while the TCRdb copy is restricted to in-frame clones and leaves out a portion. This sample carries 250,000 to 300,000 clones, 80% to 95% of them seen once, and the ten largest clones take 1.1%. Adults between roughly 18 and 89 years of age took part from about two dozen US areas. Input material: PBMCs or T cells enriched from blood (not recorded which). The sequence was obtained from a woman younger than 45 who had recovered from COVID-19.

This chain's CDR3 is CASSVGGTGESETQYF. DNA of the CDR3: TGTGCCAGCAGCGTAGGGGGGACAGGGGAATCAGAGACCCAGTACTTC. The V gene is TRBV9, the J gene TRBJ2-5; TRBD1 matches 10 bases. The CDR3 runs 16 residues. J lost 4 bases, V lost 0 bases, and 6 bases had no gene match. Germline CDR1 SGDLS, CDR2 YYNGEE.